This paragraph reports one T cell receptor (beta chain). The antigen is not known. Using viral peptide pools, the ViraFEST assay grew out antigen-specific CD4+ T cells prior to sequencing. Following culture for around 10 days, CD4+ T cells were isolated. Participants were vaccinated with two doses of either the BNT162b2 or mRNA-1273 vaccine. The data originate from a study of vaccination effects on CD4 cells after COVID-19. Study results and limitations: There was only 1 of 255 vaccine-induced clones in healthy vaccinees that cross-reacted with common cold coronaviruses.

Only in-frame clones appear in the TCRdb table, and some are missing; sequencing was by immunoSEQ multiplex PCR. The table has some 29,000 clones, around 74% seen once. This TCR derives from a human donor who received a COVID-19 vaccine. The input for sequencing was CD4+ T cells from PBMCs cultured with HCoV-OC43 spike peptides, taken after COVID-19 vaccination. Subset reported: HCoV-OC43 spike overlapping peptide pool stimulation.

CDR3 in DNA: TGTGCCTGGACGCGGGGGCGAGGCGGCGGCTACACCTTC. It translates to CAWTRGRGGGYTF. The chain couples TRBV30 to TRBJ1-2; D perhaps matches TRBD1 (6 bases). The germline V gene encodes CDR1 GTSNPN and CDR2 SVGIG (reference sequence). V gave up 4 bases and J gave up 8 bases, with 17 bases separating them. The CDR3 loop spans 13 amino acids.